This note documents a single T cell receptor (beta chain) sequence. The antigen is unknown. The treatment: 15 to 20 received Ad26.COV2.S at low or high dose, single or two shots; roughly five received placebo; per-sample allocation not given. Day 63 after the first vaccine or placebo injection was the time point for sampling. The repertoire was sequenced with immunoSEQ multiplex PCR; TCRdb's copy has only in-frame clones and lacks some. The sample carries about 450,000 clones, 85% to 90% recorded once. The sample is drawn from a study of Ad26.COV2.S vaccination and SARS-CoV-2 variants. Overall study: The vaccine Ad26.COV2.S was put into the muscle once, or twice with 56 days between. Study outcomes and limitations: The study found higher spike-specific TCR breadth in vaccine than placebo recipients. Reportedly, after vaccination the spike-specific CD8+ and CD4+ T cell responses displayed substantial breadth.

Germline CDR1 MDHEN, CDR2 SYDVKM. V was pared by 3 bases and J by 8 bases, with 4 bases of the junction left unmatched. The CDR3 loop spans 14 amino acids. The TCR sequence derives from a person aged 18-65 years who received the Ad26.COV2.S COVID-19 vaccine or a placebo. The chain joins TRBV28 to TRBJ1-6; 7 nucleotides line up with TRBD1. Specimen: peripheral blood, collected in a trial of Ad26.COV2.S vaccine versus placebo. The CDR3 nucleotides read TGTGCCAGCAGTTTTGGACAGGAGTATTCACCCCTCCACTTT. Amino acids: CASSFGQEYSPLHF.